This is a list of T cell receptor beta chains from one sample in a study of cytomegalovirus exposure and HLA in healthy donors. TCRdb keeps only in-frame clones here, not all; method: immunoSEQ multiplex PCR. This sample has 100,000 or so clones, with about 70% found just once. Sequenced material: PBMCs. The receptors were gathered from a woman aged 40 to 50 in good health and CMV-seronegative. CDR3s include the opening cysteine and the closing phenylalanine or tryptophan. The D gene is left open where the match is weak. The size of a clone is reported for some rows only, either as once, few or many, or as a class for expanded clones.

v_gene: TRBV5-1; d_gene: TRBD2; j_gene: TRBJ2-3; abundance: few; CDR3nt: TGCGCCAGCCGCACTTGGGGAGGGGTAGATACGCAGTATTTT; CDR3aa: CASRTWGGVDTQYF
v_gene: TRBV6-1; d_gene: TRBD2; j_gene: TRBJ2-3; abundance: few; CDR3nt: TGTGCCAGCAGTGATGGTAGCGGGGCCACAGATACGCAGTATTTT; CDR3aa: CASSDGSGATDTQYF
v_gene: TRBV29-1; d_gene: NA; j_gene: TRBJ2-5; abundance: NA; CDR3nt: TGCAGCGTTGCTCTCGGAGCCGGAGAGACCCAGTACTTC; CDR3aa: CSVALGAGETQYF
v_gene: TRBV19; d_gene: NA; j_gene: TRBJ1-6; abundance: few; CDR3nt: TGTGCCAGAAAAACCGGAGGCAGAGCCCTCAGATCCCTCCACTTT; CDR3aa: CARKTGGRALRSLHF
v_gene: TRBV7-8; d_gene: NA; j_gene: TRBJ2-7; abundance: NA; CDR3nt: TGTGCCAGCAGCTTAGGTGTCAACGAGCAGTACTTC; CDR3aa: CASSLGVNEQYF
v_gene: TRBV28; d_gene: NA; j_gene: TRBJ1-2; abundance: NA; CDR3nt: TGTGCCAGCAGTCCCGAATGGACGGCGGGAGAGGGTGCTAACTATGGCTACACCTTC; CDR3aa: CASSPEWTAGEGANYGYTF
v_gene: TRBV5-1; d_gene: NA; j_gene: TRBJ2-7; abundance: once; CDR3nt: TGCGCCAGCAGCTTGGACTTACAGGGGACTTTCTACGAGCAGTACTTC; CDR3aa: CASSLDLQGTFYEQYF
v_gene: TRBV15; d_gene: TRBD2; j_gene: TRBJ2-3; abundance: NA; CDR3nt: TGTGCCACCAGCAGAGAAATGGCTAGCGGGGCCTACTTCACAGATACGCAGTATTTT; CDR3aa: CATSREMASGAYFTDTQYF
v_gene: TRBV4-3; d_gene: TRBD1; j_gene: TRBJ2-7; abundance: few; CDR3nt: TGCGCCAGCAGCCAAGATCGACAGGGTTTCCCCTACGAGCAGTACTTC; CDR3aa: CASSQDRQGFPYEQYF
v_gene: TRBV2; d_gene: TRBD2; j_gene: TRBJ2-7; abundance: NA; CDR3nt: TGTGCCAGCAGTGCCCGGACTAGTATTGGCGAGCAGTACTTC; CDR3aa: CASSARTSIGEQYF
v_gene: TRBV10-1; d_gene: NA; j_gene: TRBJ2-1; abundance: NA; CDR3nt: TGCGCCAGCAGTGAGTCGGCGAGTTCCGGAGGTGAGCAGTTCTTC; CDR3aa: CASSESASSGGEQFF
v_gene: TRBV18; d_gene: TRBD2; j_gene: TRBJ2-3; abundance: NA; CDR3nt: TGTGCCAGCTCACTCAATGCCCTAACTAGCGGGGCCACAGATACGCAGTATTTT; CDR3aa: CASSLNALTSGATDTQYF
v_gene: TRBV28; d_gene: TRBD1; j_gene: TRBJ2-2; abundance: NA; CDR3nt: TGTGCCAGCAGTCAGGGGGTGGGGAGCACCGGGGAGCTGTTTTTT; CDR3aa: CASSQGVGSTGELFF
v_gene: TRBV30; d_gene: NA; j_gene: TRBJ1-4; abundance: NA; CDR3nt: TGTGCCTGGAGTTTCGGGGGGGAAAAACTGTTTTTT; CDR3aa: CAWSFGGEKLFF
v_gene: TRBV2; d_gene: NA; j_gene: TRBJ1-5; abundance: NA; CDR3nt: TGTGCCAGCAGTGAAGCAGCAGGCTATCAGCCCCAGCATTTT; CDR3aa: CASSEAAGYQPQHF
v_gene: TRBV10-2; d_gene: TRBD2; j_gene: TRBJ2-1; abundance: NA; CDR3nt: TGCGCCAGCAGTTATACGGGAGGGCCGCATGAGCAGTTCTTC; CDR3aa: CASSYTGGPHEQFF
v_gene: TRBV6-5; d_gene: NA; j_gene: TRBJ2-3; abundance: NA; CDR3nt: TGTGCCAGCAGCCCCCAAGGGGGGGGAACAGATACGCAGTATTTT; CDR3aa: CASSPQGGGTDTQYF
v_gene: TRBV27; d_gene: NA; j_gene: TRBJ1-1; abundance: NA; CDR3nt: TGTGCCAGCAGGACTTGGATGAACACTGAAGCTTTCTTT; CDR3aa: CASRTWMNTEAFF
v_gene: TRBV27; d_gene: NA; j_gene: TRBJ1-6; abundance: few; CDR3nt: TGTGCCAGCAGTTTGCAGGACAGTGCGGCACCCCTCCACTTT; CDR3aa: CASSLQDSAAPLHF
v_gene: TRBV2; d_gene: NA; j_gene: TRBJ1-2; abundance: few; CDR3nt: TGTGCCAGTAGAGACAGTCTGGGGGGCTACACCTTC; CDR3aa: CASRDSLGGYTF
v_gene: TRBV6-6; d_gene: NA; j_gene: TRBJ1-6; abundance: NA; CDR3nt: TGTGCCAGCAGTTACTCGGCCGACGGACTTTATTCACCCCTCCACTTT; CDR3aa: CASSYSADGLYSPLHF
v_gene: TRBV10-3; d_gene: NA; j_gene: TRBJ2-1; abundance: NA; CDR3nt: TGTGCCATCAATCAGGACTTGCCCGGCCCTAATGAGCAGTTCTTC; CDR3aa: CAINQDLPGPNEQFF
v_gene: TRBV5-1; d_gene: TRBD1; j_gene: TRBJ2-6; abundance: NA; CDR3nt: TGCGCCAGCAGCGGCGAGGGGACAGTGACCTCTGGGGCCAACGTCCTGACTTTC; CDR3aa: CASSGEGTVTSGANVLTF
v_gene: TRBV6-1; d_gene: NA; j_gene: TRBJ1-5; abundance: NA; CDR3nt: TGTGCCAGCAGTGAACCCCCAGGGAAGGGCAATCAGCCCCAGCATTTT; CDR3aa: CASSEPPGKGNQPQHF
v_gene: TRBV6-1; d_gene: NA; j_gene: TRBJ2-7; abundance: NA; CDR3nt: TGTGCCAGCGCCAGGGAAGGGTCCCACGAGCAGTACTTC; CDR3aa: CASAREGSHEQYF
v_gene: TRBV7-9; d_gene: NA; j_gene: TRBJ1-1; abundance: NA; CDR3nt: TGTGCCAGCAGCTTAGGGGGAAGGGGTGAAGCTTTCTTT; CDR3aa: CASSLGGRGEAFF
v_gene: TRBV9; d_gene: NA; j_gene: TRBJ2-3; abundance: NA; CDR3nt: TGTGCCAGCAGCGTAATGTTAGCGTCAGATACGCAGTATTTT; CDR3aa: CASSVMLASDTQYF
v_gene: TRBV19; d_gene: NA; j_gene: TRBJ1-4; abundance: NA; CDR3nt: TGTGCCAGTACCCAGGGCCGGAAACTGTTTTTT; CDR3aa: CASTQGRKLFF
v_gene: TRBV4-1; d_gene: TRBD1; j_gene: TRBJ1-2; abundance: once; CDR3nt: TGCGCCAGCAGTCCATGGACAGGGGGAAGGATAGGCTACACCTTC; CDR3aa: CASSPWTGGRIGYTF
v_gene: TRBV5-1; d_gene: TRBD1; j_gene: TRBJ1-2; abundance: NA; CDR3nt: TGCGCCAGCAGCTCGGTCCCGGGACAGATTCTAGGCTATGGCTACACCTTC; CDR3aa: CASSSVPGQILGYGYTF